This T cell receptor (beta chain) was identified during a study of T cells in Graves' hyperthyroidism and ophthalmopathy. Per the germline V gene, CDR1 is MNHNS and CDR2 is SASEGT. This CDR3 is built from 13 residues. Notes on this clonotype: One end of the junction fails to match germline, which may point to a read error.

RNA transcripts served as the template for amplifying TCR beta CDR3 regions. Carried out on the TCR CDR3, a first-round RT-PCR used the HTBI primer set. MiXCR was run by TCRdb on the multiplex PCR reads, yielding one entry per CDR3 protein. Of 300,000 to 450,000 distinct CDR3 sequences listed, 14% are singletons. Stable Graves' hyperthyroidism denoted no ophthalmopathy progression over 18 months. J is TRBJ1-4 and V is TRBV6-1; D uncertain. This TCR came from a woman aged 60-70 years with Graves' hyperthyroidism. The material sequenced was blood. This CDR3 is CASSGQANENLFF. CDR3 nucleotide sequence: TGTGCCAGCTCGGGTCAAGCTAATGAAAACCTGTTTTTT.